This T cell receptor beta chain is from a study of OX40 agonist ivuxolimab in advanced cancers. TCRdb's table, derived via immunoSEQ multiplex PCR, lists solely in-frame clones and lacks some. This table holds about 77,000 clones, around 86% found once. Study-wide results and caveats: Normalized expansion of T-cell clones was also low for some nonresponders.

Germline CDR1 LNHDA, CDR2 SQIVND (reference sequence). J gave up 4 bases and V 6 bases, and 11 bases lay outside the gene matches. This CDR3 has 17 residues. The cohort excluded patients with autoimmune disease history or systemic immunosuppression. In regard to this clone: What it binds is not known.

This sequence joins TRBV19 and TRBJ2-1, with 11 nucleotides matching TRBD2. The input for sequencing was CD4+ or CD8+ T cells sorted from blood, taken in a trial of the OX40 agonist ivuxolimab. This receptor was taken from an adult with an advanced solid tumor such as melanoma, head and neck, liver or kidney cancer. CDR3 residues: CASSSRPGLAVYNEQFF. The CDR3 DNA is TGTGCCAGTAGCTCCCGACCGGGACTAGCGGTTTACAATGAGCAGTTCTTC.